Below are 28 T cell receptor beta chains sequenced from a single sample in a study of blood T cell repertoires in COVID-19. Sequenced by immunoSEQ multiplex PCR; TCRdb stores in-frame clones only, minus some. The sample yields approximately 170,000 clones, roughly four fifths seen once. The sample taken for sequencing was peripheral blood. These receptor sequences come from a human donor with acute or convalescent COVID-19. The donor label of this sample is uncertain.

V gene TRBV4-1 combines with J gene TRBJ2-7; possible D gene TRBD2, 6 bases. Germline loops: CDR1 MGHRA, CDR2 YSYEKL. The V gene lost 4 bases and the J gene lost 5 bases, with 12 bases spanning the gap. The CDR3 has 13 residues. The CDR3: CASSRQGGNEQYF. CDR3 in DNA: TGCGCCAGCAGCCGTCAGGGAGGCAACGAGCAGTACTTC.

This CDR3 is CASSPSGLHTGELFF. CDR3 DNA: TGTGCCAGCAGCCCCTCTGGCCTGCACACCGGGGAGCTGTTTTTT. The rearrangement links TRBV11-2 to TRBJ2-2; D gene uncertain. V was shortened by 5 bases and J by 3 bases, with 13 bases between the two germline ends. The CDR3 runs to 15 residues. CDR1 SGHAT and CDR2 FQNNGV come from the germline V gene.

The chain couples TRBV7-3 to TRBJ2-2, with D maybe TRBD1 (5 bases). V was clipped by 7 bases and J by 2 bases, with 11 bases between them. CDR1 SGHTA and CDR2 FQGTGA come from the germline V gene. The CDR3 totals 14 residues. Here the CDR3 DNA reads TGTGCCAGCACCCGACAGACAAACACCGGGGAGCTGTTTTTT. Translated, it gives CASTRQTNTGELFF.

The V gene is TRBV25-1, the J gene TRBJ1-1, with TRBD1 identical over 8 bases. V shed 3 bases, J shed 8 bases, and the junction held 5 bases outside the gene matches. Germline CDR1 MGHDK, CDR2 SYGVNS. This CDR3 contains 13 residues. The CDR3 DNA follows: TGTGCCAGCAGTGAGGTCAGGGGGCGGGAAGCTTTCTTT. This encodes CASSEVRGREAFF.

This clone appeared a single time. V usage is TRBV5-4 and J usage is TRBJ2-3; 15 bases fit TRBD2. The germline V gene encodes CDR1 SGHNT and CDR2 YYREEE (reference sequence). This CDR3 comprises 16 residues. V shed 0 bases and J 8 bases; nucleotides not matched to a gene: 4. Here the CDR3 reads CASSLGTSGRVATQYF. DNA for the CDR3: TGTGCCAGCAGCTTGGGGACTAGCGGGAGGGTGGCTACGCAGTATTTT.

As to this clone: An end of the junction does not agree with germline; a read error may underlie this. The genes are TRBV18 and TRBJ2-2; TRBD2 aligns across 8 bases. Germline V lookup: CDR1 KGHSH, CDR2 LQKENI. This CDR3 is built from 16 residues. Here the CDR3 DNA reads TGTGCCAGCTCCCCACGGGAAGCGGGAGACACCGGGGAGCTGTTTTTT. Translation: CASSPREAGDTGELFF.

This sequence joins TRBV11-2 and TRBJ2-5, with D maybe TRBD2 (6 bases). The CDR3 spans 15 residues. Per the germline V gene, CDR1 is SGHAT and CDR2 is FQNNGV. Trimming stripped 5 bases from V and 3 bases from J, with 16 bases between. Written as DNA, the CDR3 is TGTGCCAGCAGCCCCTTGGGGGGAACTGAAGAGACCCAGTACTTC. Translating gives CASSPLGGTEETQYF. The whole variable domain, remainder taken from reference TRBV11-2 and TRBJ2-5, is EAGVAQSPRYKIIEKRQSVAFWCNPISGHATLYWYQQILGQGPKLLIQFQNNGVVDDSQLPKDRFSAERLKGVDSTLKIQPAKLEDSAVYLCASSPLGGTEETQYFGPGTRLLVL.

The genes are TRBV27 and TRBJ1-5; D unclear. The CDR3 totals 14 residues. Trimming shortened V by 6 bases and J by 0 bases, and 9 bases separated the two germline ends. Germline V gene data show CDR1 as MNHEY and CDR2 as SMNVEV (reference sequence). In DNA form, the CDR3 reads TGTGCCAGCAGGACTGCCGTTAGCAATCAGCCCCAGCATTTT. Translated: CASRTAVSNQPQHF.

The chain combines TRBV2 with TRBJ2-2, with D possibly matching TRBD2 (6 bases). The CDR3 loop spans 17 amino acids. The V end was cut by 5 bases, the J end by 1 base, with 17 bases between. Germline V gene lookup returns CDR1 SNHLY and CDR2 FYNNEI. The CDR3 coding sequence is TGTGCCAGCAGTCCCAGGGACTCTTTAAGGAACACCGGGGAGCTGTTTTTT. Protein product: CASSPRDSLRNTGELFF.

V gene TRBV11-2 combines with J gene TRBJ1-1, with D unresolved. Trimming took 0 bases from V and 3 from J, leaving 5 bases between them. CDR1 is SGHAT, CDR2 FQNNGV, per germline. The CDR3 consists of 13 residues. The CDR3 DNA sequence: TGTGCCAGCAGCTTAGACAGGTACACTGAAGCTTTCTTT. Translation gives CASSLDRYTEAFF.

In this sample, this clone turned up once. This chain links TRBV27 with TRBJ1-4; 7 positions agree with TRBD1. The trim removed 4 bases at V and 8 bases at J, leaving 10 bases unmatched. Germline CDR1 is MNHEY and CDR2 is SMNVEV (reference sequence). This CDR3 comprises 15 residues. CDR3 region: CASSSASQGEEKLFF. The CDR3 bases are TGTGCCAGCAGTTCCGCCTCCCAGGGGGAAGAAAAACTGTTTTTT.

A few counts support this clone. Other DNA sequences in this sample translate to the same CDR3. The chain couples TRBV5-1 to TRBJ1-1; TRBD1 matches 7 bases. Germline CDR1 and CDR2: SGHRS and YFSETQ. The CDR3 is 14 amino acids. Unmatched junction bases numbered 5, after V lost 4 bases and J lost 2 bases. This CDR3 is CASSLRQGNTEAFF. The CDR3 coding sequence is TGCGCCAGCAGCCTAAGACAGGGAAACACTGAAGCTTTCTTT.

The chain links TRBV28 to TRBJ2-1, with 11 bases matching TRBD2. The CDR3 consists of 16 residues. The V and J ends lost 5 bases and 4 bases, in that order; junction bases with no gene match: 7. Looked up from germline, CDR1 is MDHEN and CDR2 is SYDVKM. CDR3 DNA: TGTGCCAGCAGTACCTATAGCGGGAGGGGGTACAATGAGCAGTTCTTC. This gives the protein CASSTYSGRGYNEQFF.

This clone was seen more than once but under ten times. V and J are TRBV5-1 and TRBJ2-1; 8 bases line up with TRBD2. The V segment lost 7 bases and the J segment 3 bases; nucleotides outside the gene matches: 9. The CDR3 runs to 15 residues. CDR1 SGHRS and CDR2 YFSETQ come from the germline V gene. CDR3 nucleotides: TGCGCCAGCGGTGAGACTAGCGTAAACTACAATGAGCAGTTCTTC. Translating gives CASGETSVNYNEQFF. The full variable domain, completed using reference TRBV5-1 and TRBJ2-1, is KAGVTQTPRYLIKTRGQQVTLSCSPISGHRSVSWYQQTPGQGLQFLFEYFSETQRNKGNFPGRFSGRQFSNSRSEMNVSTLELGDSALYLCASGETSVNYNEQFFGPGTRLTVL.

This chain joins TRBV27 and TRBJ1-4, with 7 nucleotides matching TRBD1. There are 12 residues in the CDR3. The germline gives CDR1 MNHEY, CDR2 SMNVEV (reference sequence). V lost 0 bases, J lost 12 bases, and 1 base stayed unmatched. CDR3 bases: TGTGCCAGCAGTTTATCAGGGGGCGAACTGTTTTTT. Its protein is CASSLSGGELFF.

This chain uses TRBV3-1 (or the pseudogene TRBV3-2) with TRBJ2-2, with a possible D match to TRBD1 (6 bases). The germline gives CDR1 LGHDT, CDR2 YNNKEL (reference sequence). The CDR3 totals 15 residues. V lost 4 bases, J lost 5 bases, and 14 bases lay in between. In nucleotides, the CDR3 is TGTGCCAGCAGCCGAGACGCCAGGGGAACCGGGGAGCTGTTTTTT. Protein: CASSRDARGTGELFF.

The CDR3 DNA sequence: TGTGCCAGCAGTTTGCAGGGTCTTTCTGAAAAACTGTTTTTT. Translation: CASSLQGLSEKLFF. The rearrangement uses TRBV28 and TRBJ1-4; D is possibly TRBD1 (5 bases). The V end lost 3 bases, the J end lost 7 bases, and 12 bases lay between the germline ends. CDR1 is MDHEN, CDR2 SYDVKM, per germline. The CDR3 runs to 14 residues.

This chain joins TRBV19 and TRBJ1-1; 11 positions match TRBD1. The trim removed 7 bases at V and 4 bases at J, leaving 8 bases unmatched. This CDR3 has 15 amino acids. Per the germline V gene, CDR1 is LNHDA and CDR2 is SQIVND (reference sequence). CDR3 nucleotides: TGTGCCAGTACCCTCGCGGGGACAGGGGGCACTGAAGCTTTCTTT. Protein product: CASTLAGTGGTEAFF.

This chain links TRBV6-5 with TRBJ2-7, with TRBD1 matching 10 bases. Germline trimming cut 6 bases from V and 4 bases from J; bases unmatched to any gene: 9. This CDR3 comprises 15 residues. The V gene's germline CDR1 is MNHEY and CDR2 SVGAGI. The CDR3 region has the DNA TGTGCCAGCAGAGTAACCCGGGACAGGGGTTACGAGCAGTACTTC. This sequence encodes CASRVTRDRGYEQYF.

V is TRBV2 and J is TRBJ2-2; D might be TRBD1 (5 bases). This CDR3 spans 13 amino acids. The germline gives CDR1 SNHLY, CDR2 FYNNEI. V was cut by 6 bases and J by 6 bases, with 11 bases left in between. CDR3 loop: CASSYRSPGELFF. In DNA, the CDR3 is TGTGCCAGCAGCTACAGGTCTCCCGGGGAGCTGTTTTTT.

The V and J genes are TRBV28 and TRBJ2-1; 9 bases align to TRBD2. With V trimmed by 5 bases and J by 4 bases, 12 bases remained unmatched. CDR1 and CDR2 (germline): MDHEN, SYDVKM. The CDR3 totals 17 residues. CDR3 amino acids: CASSGQASGVRYNEQFF. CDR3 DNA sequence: TGTGCCAGCAGTGGCCAGGCTAGCGGGGTGAGATACAATGAGCAGTTCTTC.

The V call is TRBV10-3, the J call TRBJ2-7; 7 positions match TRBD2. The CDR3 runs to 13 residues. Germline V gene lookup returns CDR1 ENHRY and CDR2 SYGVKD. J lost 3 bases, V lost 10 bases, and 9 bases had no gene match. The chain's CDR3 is CATAGTINYEQYF. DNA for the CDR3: TGTGCCACCGCCGGGACTATAAACTACGAGCAGTACTTC.

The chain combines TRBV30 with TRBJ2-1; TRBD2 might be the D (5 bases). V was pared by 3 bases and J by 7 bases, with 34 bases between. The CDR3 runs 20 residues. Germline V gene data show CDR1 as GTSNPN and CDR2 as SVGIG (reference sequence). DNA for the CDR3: TGTGCCTGGAGCCTAGCCTTCTCAGCCCACCTCGGTAGGGCTAATAATGAGCAGTTCTTC. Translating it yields CAWSLAFSAHLGRANNEQFF. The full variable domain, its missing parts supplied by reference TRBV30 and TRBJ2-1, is SQTIHQWPATLVQPVGSPLSLECTVEGTSNPNLYWYRQAAGRGLQLLFYSVGIGQISSEVPQNLSASRPQDRQFILSSKKLLLSDSGFYLCAWSLAFSAHLGRANNEQFFGPGTRLTVL.

DNA of the CDR3: TGTGCCTGGAGCCCAGGGGTTAGCACTGAAGCTTTCTTT. Translated: CAWSPGVSTEAFF. The chain has TRBV30 and TRBJ1-1; possibly TRBD1 for D (6 bases). Trimming cost V 3 bases and J 4 bases, with 12 bases left between them. The CDR3 consists of 13 residues. The germline V gene has CDR1 GTSNPN and CDR2 SVGIG (reference sequence).

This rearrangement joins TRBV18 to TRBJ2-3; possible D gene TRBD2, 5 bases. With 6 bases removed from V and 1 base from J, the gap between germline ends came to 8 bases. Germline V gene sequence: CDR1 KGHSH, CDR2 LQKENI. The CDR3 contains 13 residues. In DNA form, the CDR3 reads TGTGCCAGCTCTTTCGGGGGCACAGATACGCAGTATTTT. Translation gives CASSFGGTDTQYF.

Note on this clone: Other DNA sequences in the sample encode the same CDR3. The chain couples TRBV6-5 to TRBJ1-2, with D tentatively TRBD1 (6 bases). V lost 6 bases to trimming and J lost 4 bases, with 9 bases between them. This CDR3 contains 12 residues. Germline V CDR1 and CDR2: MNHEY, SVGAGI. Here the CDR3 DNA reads TGTGCCAGCAGACAGGGTGGCTATGGCTACACCTTC. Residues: CASRQGGYGYTF.

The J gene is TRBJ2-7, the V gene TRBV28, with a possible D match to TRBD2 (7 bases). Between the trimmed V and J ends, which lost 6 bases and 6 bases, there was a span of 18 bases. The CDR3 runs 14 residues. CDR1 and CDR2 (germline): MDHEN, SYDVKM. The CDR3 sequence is CASRAPGGQSEQYF. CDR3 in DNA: TGTGCCAGCAGGGCTCCCGGGGGGCAGAGCGAGCAGTACTTC.

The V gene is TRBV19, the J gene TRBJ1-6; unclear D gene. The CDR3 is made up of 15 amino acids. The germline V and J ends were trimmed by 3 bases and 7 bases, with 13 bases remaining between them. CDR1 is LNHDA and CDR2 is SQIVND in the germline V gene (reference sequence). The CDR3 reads CASSIPGRGNSPLHF. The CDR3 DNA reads TGTGCCAGTAGTATCCCGGGCCGGGGAAATTCACCCCTCCACTTT.